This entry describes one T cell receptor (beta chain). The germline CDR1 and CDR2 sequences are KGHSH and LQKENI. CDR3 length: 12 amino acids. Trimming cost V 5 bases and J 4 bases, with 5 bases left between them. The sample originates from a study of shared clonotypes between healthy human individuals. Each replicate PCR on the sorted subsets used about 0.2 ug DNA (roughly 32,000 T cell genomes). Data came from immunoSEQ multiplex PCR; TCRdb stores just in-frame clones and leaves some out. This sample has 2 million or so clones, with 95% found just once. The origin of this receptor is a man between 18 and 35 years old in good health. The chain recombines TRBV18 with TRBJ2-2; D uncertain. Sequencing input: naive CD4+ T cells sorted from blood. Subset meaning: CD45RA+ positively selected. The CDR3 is CASSGPTGELFF. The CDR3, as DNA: TGTGCCAGCTCAGGGCCCACCGGGGAGCTGTTTTTT.